Below, 22 T cell receptor beta chains from the same sample are listed, as sequenced in a study of beta chain features in type 1 diabetes. These TCRs are of unknown antigen specificity. Study-wide findings and caveats: Shorter TCRB CDR3s, moderately but significantly so, marked every one of the four CD4+ subsets in Type 1 diabetes patients.

The sequenced template was cDNA made from the entire isolated RNA. The table came from immunoSEQ multiplex PCR; TCRdb's copy has only in-frame clones and leaves some out. The sample holds nearly 350,000 clones, roughly 9% seen once. Source material: central memory CD4+ T cells from blood. The receptors come from a man under 40 with type 1 diabetes.

The V and J genes are TRBV2 and TRBJ2-7, with unresolved D. V was trimmed by 4 bases and J by 0 bases, leaving 7 bases between them. CDR3 size: 13 residues. CDR1 is SNHLY and CDR2 is FYNNEI in the germline V gene. CDR3 bases: TGTGCCAGCAGTGTTCCAGGCTCCTACGAGCAGTACTTC. It codes for CASSVPGSYEQYF. Based on the CDR3 plus reference TRBV2 and TRBJ2-7, the full variable domain is EPEVTQTPSHQVTQMGQEVILRCVPISNHLYFYWYRQILGQKVEFLVSFYNNEISEKSEIFDDQFSVERPDGSNFTLKIRSTKLEDSAMYFCASSVPGSYEQYFGPGTRLTVT.

This clone has only a few counts. The chain links TRBV28 to TRBJ1-2; no definite D call. Germline V CDR1 and CDR2: MDHEN, SYDVKM. Trimming shortened V by 2 bases and J by 5 bases, and 12 bases separated the two germline ends. CDR3 length equals 14 residues. This CDR3 reads CASSLPGSQYGYTF. DNA of the CDR3: TGTGCCAGCAGTTTACCCGGCTCACAGTATGGCTACACCTTC.

This clone was detected a few times. The rearrangement joins TRBV28 to TRBJ2-6; the D is unclear. The CDR3 has 11 residues. V gave up 2 bases and J gave up 7 bases, with 0 bases separating them. CDR1 and CDR2 (germline): MDHEN, SYDVKM. The CDR3 DNA follows: TGTGCCAGCAGTTTAGCCAACGTCCTGACTTTC. It is translated as CASSLANVLTF.

This chain links TRBV7-2 with TRBJ1-3; maybe TRBD1 (6 bases). The V and J ends lost 5 bases and 4 bases respectively, with 15 bases between them. The length of the CDR3 is 15 residues. CDR1 and CDR2 (germline): SGHTA, FQGNSA. CDR3 loop: CASSRDGGGGNTIYF. Here the CDR3 DNA reads TGTGCCAGCAGCCGGGACGGGGGCGGCGGAAACACCATATATTTT.

This clone occurred a few times. J is TRBJ2-1 and V is TRBV28; possible D gene TRBD2, 7 bases. Germline V gene lookup returns CDR1 MDHEN and CDR2 SYDVKM. There are 15 residues in the CDR3. Trimming removed 6 bases at V and 3 bases at J, with 15 bases between. This CDR3 is CASRTGLGGYNEQFF. The CDR3 DNA reads as TGTGCCAGCAGGACCGGACTAGGGGGCTACAATGAGCAGTTCTTC.

This chain joins TRBV19 and TRBJ1-2; TRBD1 matches 11 bases. The germline gives CDR1 LNHDA, CDR2 SQIVND (reference sequence). The V and J ends lost 4 bases and 10 bases, in that order; junction bases with no gene match: 5. CDR3 length equals 13 residues. For the CDR3, the DNA is TGTGCCAGTAGTACCTCGGGACAGGGGGACTACACCTTC. Its protein is CASSTSGQGDYTF.

The genes are TRBV2 and TRBJ1-2, with unresolved D. In germline, CDR1 is SNHLY, CDR2 FYNNEI. Trimming removed 3 bases at V and 0 bases at J, with 8 bases between. The CDR3 runs to 14 residues. CDR3 nucleotide sequence: TGTGCCAGCAGTGACTGGGTAGCTAACTATGGCTACACCTTC. Translated, it gives CASSDWVANYGYTF.

The V gene is TRBV6-6, the J gene TRBJ2-7; TRBD1 aligns across 7 bases. The CDR3 extends over 15 amino acids. Germline V gene sequence: CDR1 MNHNY, CDR2 SVGAGI (reference sequence). With V trimmed by 4 bases and J by 4 bases, 10 bases remained unmatched. The CDR3 nucleotides are TGTGCCAGCAGTTTAAAGGGGGACAGCCCGTACGAGCAGTACTTC. As protein: CASSLKGDSPYEQYF.

The V call is TRBV25-1, the J call TRBJ1-4; tentatively, D is TRBD1 (5 bases). V dropped 3 bases and J dropped 7 bases, with 9 bases sitting between them. Germline-derived CDR1 and CDR2 are MGHDK and SYGVNS. The CDR3 covers 13 residues. CDR3 amino acids: CASSDQGIEKLFF. CDR3 bases: TGTGCCAGCAGTGACCAGGGAATTGAAAAACTGTTTTTT. Looking up the rest from reference TRBV25-1 and TRBJ1-4 gives the full variable domain: EADIYQTPRYLVIGTGKKITLECSQTMGHDKMYWYQQDPGMELHLIHYSYGVNSTEKGDLSSESTVSRIRTEHFPLTLESARPSHTSQYLCASSDQGIEKLFFGSGTQLSVL.

This clone was counted between two and nine times. The same CDR3 also results from other DNA sequences found in this sample. The V gene is TRBV25-1, the J gene TRBJ2-7, with a possible D match to TRBD2 (6 bases). The CDR3 has 14 amino acids. Trimming stripped 6 bases from V and 0 bases from J, with 12 bases between. In germline, CDR1 is MGHDK, CDR2 SYGVNS. The CDR3 loop is CASSASGGSYEQYF. The CDR3 nucleotides read TGTGCCAGCAGCGCATCCGGGGGCTCCTACGAGCAGTACTTC.

This clone was observed a handful of times. V and J are TRBV9 and TRBJ2-1; TRBD2 aligns across 9 bases. This CDR3 contains 16 residues. With V trimmed by 4 bases and J by 8 bases, 13 bases remained unmatched. Germline V gives CDR1 SGDLS, CDR2 YYNGEE. The CDR3 region has the DNA TGTGCCAGCAGCTCCCTCACAGCGGGGGGCGGCGATGAGCAGTTCTTC. It yields the protein CASSSLTAGGGDEQFF.

The V and J genes are TRBV18 and TRBJ2-3, with D possibly being TRBD2 (5 bases). The CDR3 is made up of 15 amino acids. Germline CDR1 KGHSH, CDR2 LQKENI. V was pared by 3 bases and J by 3 bases, with 13 bases between. This chain's CDR3 is CASSPGNPRTDTQYF. The CDR3, as DNA: TGTGCCAGCTCACCCGGGAACCCTCGGACAGATACGCAGTATTTT.

V usage is TRBV5-1 and J usage is TRBJ2-5; 8 nucleotides align to TRBD2. The CDR3 runs to 14 residues. Germline loops: CDR1 SGHRS, CDR2 YFSETQ. V trimming: 5 bases; J trimming: 2 bases; junction bases outside the gene matches: 5. CDR3 coding DNA: TGCGCCAGCAGTTTGCGGGGGGAGCAAGAGACCCAGTACTTC. Encoded protein: CASSLRGEQETQYF.

This clone has only a few counts. The V gene is TRBV7-2, the J gene TRBJ2-5; TRBD1 matches 9 bases. CDR1 is SGHTA, CDR2 FQGNSA, per germline. J lost 2 bases, V lost 1 base, and 5 bases had no gene match. The CDR3 covers 16 residues. The CDR3 DNA reads as TGTGCCAGCAGCTTAGTATTACAGGGGGCGCAAGAGACCCAGTACTTC. It translates to CASSLVLQGAQETQYF. Based on the CDR3 plus reference TRBV7-2 and TRBJ2-5, the full variable domain is GAGVSQSPSNKVTEKGKDVELRCDPISGHTALYWYRQSLGQGLEFLIYFQGNSAPDKSGLPSDRFSAERTGGSVSTLTIQRTQQEDSAVYLCASSLVLQGAQETQYFGPGTRLLVL.

At least ten counts were recorded for this clone. The rearrangement links TRBV6-5 to TRBJ2-7; D remains unclear. CDR3 length: 13 residues. Germline lookup yields CDR1 MNHEY and CDR2 SVGAGI. The V and J ends lost 0 bases and 6 bases respectively, with 9 bases between them. CDR3 coding DNA: TGTGCCAGCAGTTACTCGCAGAGGAGCGAGCAGTACTTC. This gives the protein CASSYSQRSEQYF.

This clone has a handful of counts. This rearrangement joins TRBV25-1 to TRBJ2-1; the match to TRBD1 covers 7 bases. Germline V lookup: CDR1 MGHDK, CDR2 SYGVNS. There are 14 residues in the CDR3. Unmatched junction bases numbered 4, after V lost 6 bases and J lost 2 bases. CDR3 loop: CASSQGDPYNEQFF. CDR3 DNA: TGTGCCAGCAGCCAGGGGGACCCCTACAATGAGCAGTTCTTC.

This clone was seen many times. The rearrangement links TRBV28 to TRBJ2-4; no firm D call. Per germline, CDR1 MDHEN and CDR2 SYDVKM. Deletions cut 2 bases from V and 5 bases from J, with 7 bases between. CDR3 length: 13 residues. The CDR3 protein is CASSLPGQNIQYF. The CDR3, as DNA: TGTGCCAGCAGTTTACCAGGACAAAACATTCAGTACTTC.

This clone was observed a handful of times. This sample includes further DNA sequences coding for the same CDR3. The chain's CDR3 is CSAPGQGNYGYTF. In DNA form, the CDR3 reads TGCAGCGCCCCGGGACAGGGCAACTATGGCTACACCTTC. This rearrangement joins TRBV29-1 to TRBJ1-2; 9 positions match TRBD1. CDR3 size: 13 residues. CDR1 is SQVTM, CDR2 ANQGSEA, per germline. The V and J ends lost 7 bases and 2 bases, in that order; junction bases with no gene match: 5.

The V gene is TRBV27, the J gene TRBJ1-3; D remains unclear. Germline-derived CDR1 and CDR2 are MNHEY and SMNVEV (reference sequence). The CDR3 has 16 amino acids. Between the trimmed V and J ends, which lost 2 bases and 0 bases, there was a span of 11 bases. The chain's CDR3 is CASSLSRPNSGNTIYF. The CDR3 nucleotides read TGTGCCAGCAGTTTAAGCAGGCCGAACTCTGGAAACACCATATATTTT.

This rearrangement joins TRBV6-5 to TRBJ1-4; 7 bases map to TRBD1. The CDR3 runs to 14 residues. The V gene end was trimmed by 6 bases and the J gene end by 5 bases; junction bases not matched to a gene: 6. Germline V gene sequence: CDR1 MNHEY, CDR2 SVGAGI. DNA for the CDR3: TGTGCCAGCAGGGATACAGGGGACAATGAAAAACTGTTTTTT. Protein: CASRDTGDNEKLFF.

The rearrangement links TRBV25-1 to TRBJ2-5; D gene unclear. CDR1 is MGHDK, CDR2 SYGVNS, per germline. CDR3 length equals 12 residues. V gave up 7 bases and J gave up 1 base, with 7 bases separating them. CDR3 residues: CASTGFQETQYF. For the CDR3, the DNA is TGTGCCAGCACCGGGTTCCAAGAGACCCAGTACTTC.

V and J are TRBV11-2 and TRBJ1-1; maybe TRBD1 (5 bases). The CDR3 contains 15 residues. Trimming left V 0 bases short and J 5 bases short, with 13 bases between. Germline assignment: CDR1 SGHAT and CDR2 FQNNGV. The CDR3 region is CASSLDANRGTEAFF. Here the CDR3 DNA reads TGTGCCAGCAGCTTAGATGCAAACCGGGGGACTGAAGCTTTCTTT.